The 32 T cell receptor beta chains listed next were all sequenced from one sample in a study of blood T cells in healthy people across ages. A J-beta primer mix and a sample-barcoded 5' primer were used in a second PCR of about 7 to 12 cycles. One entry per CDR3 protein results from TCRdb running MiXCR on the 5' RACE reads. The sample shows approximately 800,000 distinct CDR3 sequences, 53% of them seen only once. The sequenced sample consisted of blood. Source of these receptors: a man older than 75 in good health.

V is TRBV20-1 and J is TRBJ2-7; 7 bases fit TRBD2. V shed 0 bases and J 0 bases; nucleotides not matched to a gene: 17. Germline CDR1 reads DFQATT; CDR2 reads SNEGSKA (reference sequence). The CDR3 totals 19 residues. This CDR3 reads CSARDFGAGQYAGSYEQYF. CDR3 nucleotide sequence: TGCAGTGCTAGAGATTTCGGAGCGGGGCAGTATGCGGGCTCCTACGAGCAGTACTTC.

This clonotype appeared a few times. CDR3 coding DNA: TGTGCCAGCAGCTTAGCACCTAGCGGATACAGATACGCGTATTTT. As protein: CASSLAPSGYRYAYF. V usage is TRBV11-2 and J usage is TRBJ2-3; 7 bases map to TRBD2. J lost 14 bases, V lost 1 base, and 15 bases had no gene match. The CDR3 is made up of 15 amino acids. Per germline, CDR1 SGHAT and CDR2 FQNNGV.

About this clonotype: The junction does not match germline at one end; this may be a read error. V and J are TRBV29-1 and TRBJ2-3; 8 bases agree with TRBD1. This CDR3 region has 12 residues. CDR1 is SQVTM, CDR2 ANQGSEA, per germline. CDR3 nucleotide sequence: TGCAACGTTTACAGGGGGACAGATACGCAGTATTTT. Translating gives CNVYRGTDTQYF.

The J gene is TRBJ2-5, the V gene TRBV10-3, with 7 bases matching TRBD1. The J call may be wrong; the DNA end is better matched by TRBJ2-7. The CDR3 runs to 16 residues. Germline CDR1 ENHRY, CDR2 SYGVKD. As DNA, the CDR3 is TGTGCCATCAGTGAGTCAGGGACAGACTCAACCTACGAGCAGTACTTC. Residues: CAISESGTDSTYEQYF.

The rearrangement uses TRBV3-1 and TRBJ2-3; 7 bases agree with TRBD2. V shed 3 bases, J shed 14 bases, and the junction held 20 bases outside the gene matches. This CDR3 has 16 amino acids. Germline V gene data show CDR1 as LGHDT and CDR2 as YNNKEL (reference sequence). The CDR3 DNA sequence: TGTGCCAGCAGCCAGTCTTCTAGCGGCCAGCACAGATACGCGTATTTT. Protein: CASSQSSSGQHRYAYF.

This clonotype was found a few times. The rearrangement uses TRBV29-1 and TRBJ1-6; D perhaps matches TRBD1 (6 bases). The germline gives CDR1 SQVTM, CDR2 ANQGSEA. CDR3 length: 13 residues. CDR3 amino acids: CRREGHGVSPLHF. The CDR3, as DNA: TGCAGACGCGAGGGACATGGGGTTTCACCCCTCCACTTT.

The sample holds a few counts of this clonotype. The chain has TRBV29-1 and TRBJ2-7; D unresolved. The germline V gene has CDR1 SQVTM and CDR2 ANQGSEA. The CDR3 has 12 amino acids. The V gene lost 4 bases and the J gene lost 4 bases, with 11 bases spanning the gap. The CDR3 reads CSVGDAIYEQYF. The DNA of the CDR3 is TGCAGCGTTGGCGACGCCATATACGAGCAGTACTTC.

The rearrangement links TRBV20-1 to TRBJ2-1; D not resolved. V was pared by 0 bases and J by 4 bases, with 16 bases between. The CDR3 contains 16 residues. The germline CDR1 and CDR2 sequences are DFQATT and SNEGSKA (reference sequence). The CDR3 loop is CSARDPGRALYNEQFF. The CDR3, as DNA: TGCAGTGCTAGAGATCCAGGCCGGGCCCTGTACAATGAGCAGTTCTTC.

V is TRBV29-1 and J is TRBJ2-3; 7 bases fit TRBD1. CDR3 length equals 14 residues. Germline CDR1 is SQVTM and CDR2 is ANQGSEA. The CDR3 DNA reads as TGCAACGTCCGACAGGGCGCATCCACCGGATACGCGTATTTT. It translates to CNVRQGASTGYAYF.

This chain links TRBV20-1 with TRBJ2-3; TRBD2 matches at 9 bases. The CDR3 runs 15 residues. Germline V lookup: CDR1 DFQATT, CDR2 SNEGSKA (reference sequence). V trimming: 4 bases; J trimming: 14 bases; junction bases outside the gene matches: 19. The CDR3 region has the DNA TGCAGTGCTAATGGTAGCGGGAGTGGGGATAGATACGCGTATTTT. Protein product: CSANGSGSGDRYAYF.

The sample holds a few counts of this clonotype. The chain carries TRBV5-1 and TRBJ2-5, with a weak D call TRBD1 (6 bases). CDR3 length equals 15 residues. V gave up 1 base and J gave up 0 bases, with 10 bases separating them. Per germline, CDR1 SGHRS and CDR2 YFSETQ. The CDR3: CASSLTGQNQETQYF. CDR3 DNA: TGCGCCAGCAGCTTGACCGGACAGAACCAAGAGACCCAGTACTTC. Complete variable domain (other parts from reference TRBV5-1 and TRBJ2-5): KAGVTQTPRYLIKTRGQQVTLSCSPISGHRSVSWYQQTPGQGLQFLFEYFSETQRNKGNFPGRFSGRQFSNSRSEMNVSTLELGDSALYLCASSLTGQNQETQYFGPGTRLLVL.

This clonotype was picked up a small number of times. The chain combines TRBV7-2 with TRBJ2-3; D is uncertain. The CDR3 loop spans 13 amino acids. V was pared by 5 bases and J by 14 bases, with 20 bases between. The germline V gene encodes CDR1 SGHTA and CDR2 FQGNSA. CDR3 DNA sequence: TGTGCCAGCAGCGTCGATATGGCCAGATACGCGTATTTT. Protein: CASSVDMARYAYF.

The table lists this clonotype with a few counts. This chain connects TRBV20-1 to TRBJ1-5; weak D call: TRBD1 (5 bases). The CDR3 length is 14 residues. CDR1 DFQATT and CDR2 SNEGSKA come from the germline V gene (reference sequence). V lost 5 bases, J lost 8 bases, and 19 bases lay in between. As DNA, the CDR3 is TGCAGTGCTGGGCCCGGGACCGCTGTGGAGCCCCAGCATTTT. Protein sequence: CSAGPGTAVEPQHF.

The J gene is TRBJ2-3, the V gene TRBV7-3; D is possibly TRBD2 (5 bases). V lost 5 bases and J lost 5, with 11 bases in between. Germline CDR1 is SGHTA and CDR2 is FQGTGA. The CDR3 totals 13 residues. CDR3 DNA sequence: TGTGCCAGCAGCCCTAGCCGGGGAGATACGCAGTATTTT. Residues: CASSPSRGDTQYF.

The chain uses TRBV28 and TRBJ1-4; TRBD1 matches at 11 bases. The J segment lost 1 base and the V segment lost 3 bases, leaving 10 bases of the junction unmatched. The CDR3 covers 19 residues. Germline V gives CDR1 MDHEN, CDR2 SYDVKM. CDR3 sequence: CASSFLSDRGRRTNEKLFF. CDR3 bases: TGTGCCAGCAGTTTCTTGTCGGACAGGGGGCGGAGAACTAATGAAAAACTGTTTTTT.

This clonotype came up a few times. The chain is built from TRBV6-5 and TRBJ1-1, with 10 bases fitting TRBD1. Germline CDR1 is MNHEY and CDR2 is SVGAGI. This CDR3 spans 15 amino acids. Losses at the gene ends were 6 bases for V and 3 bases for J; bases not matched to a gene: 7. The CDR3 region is CASSLDRGRDTEAFF. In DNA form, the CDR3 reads TGTGCCAGCAGCCTAGACAGGGGGCGGGACACTGAAGCTTTCTTT.

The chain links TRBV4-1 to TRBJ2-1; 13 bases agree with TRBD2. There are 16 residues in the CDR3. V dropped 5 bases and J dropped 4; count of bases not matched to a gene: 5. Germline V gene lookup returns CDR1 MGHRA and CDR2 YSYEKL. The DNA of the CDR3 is TGCGCCAGCAGCACCGGACTAGCGGGAGAATACAATGAGCAGTTCTTC. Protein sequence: CASSTGLAGEYNEQFF.

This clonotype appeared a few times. CDR3 amino acids: CASSFGGLAGLRFSYNEQFF. DNA of the CDR3: TGTGCCAGCAGCTTCGGGGGACTAGCGGGCCTACGGTTCTCCTACAATGAGCAGTTCTTC. This chain links TRBV7-9 with TRBJ2-1; 12 bases fit TRBD2. Losses at the gene ends were 3 bases for V and 0 bases for J; bases not matched to a gene: 12. CDR3 length equals 20 residues. CDR1 is SEHNR, CDR2 FQNEAQ, per germline (reference sequence).

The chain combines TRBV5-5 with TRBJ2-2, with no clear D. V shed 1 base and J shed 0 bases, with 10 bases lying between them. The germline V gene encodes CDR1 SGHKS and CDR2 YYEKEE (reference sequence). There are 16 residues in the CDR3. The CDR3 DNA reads TGTGCCAGCAGCTTGTGGCCCGACGCGAACACCGGGGAGCTGTTTTTT. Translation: CASSLWPDANTGELFF.

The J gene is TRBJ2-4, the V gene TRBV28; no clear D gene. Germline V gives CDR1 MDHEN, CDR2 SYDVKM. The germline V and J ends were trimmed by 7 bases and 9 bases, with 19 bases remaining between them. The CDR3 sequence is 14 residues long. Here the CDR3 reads CASTSLGQVRIQYF. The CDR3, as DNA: TGTGCCAGCACTTCCCTCGGGCAGGTTCGCATTCAGTACTTC.

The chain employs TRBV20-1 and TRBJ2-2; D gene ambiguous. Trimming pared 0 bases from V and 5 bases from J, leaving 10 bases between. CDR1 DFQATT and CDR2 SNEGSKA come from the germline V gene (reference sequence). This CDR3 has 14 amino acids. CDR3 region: CSARDRPGTGELFF. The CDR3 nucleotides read TGCAGTGCTAGAGATCGCCCCGGAACCGGGGAGCTGTTTTTT.

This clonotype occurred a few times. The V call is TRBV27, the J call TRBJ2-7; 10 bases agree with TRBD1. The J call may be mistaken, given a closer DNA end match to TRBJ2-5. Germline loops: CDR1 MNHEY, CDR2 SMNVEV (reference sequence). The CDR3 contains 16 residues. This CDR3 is CASSLYDRGLRKTQYF. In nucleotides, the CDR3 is TGTGCCAGCAGTCTCTACGACAGGGGGCTCCGGAAGACCCAGTACTTC.

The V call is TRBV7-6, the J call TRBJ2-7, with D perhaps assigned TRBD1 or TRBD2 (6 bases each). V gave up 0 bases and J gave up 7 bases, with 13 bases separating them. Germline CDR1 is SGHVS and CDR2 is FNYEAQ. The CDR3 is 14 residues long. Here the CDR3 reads CASSLAPGGTEQYF. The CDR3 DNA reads TGTGCCAGCAGCTTAGCGCCCGGGGGCACAGAGCAGTACTTC.

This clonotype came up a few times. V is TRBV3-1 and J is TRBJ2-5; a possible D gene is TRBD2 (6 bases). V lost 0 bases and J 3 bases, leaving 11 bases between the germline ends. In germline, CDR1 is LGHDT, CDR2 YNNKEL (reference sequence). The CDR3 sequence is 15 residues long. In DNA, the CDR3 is TGTGCCAGCAGCCAAGATATCGGGAGCGAAGAGACCCAGTACTTC. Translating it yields CASSQDIGSEETQYF.

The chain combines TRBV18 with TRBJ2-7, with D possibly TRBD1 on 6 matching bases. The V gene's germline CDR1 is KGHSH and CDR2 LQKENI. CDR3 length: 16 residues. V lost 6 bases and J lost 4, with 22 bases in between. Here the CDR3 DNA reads TGTGCCAGCTCCCTGAGTCCCGGGACAAATCCTTACGAGCAGTACTTC. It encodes CASSLSPGTNPYEQYF.

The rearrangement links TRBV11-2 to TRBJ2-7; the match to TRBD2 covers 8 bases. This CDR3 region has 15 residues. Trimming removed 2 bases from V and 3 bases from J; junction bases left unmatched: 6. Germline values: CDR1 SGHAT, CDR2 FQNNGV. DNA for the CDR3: TGTGCCAGCAGCTTATATCATAGCGGGGTCTACGAGCAGTACTTC. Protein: CASSLYHSGVYEQYF.

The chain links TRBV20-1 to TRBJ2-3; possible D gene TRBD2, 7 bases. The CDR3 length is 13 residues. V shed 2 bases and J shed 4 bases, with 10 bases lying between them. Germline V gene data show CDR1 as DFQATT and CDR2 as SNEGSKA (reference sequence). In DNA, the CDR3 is TGCAGTGCTAGAAAGGGGGGGCCAGATACGCAGTATTTT. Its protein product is CSARKGGPDTQYF.

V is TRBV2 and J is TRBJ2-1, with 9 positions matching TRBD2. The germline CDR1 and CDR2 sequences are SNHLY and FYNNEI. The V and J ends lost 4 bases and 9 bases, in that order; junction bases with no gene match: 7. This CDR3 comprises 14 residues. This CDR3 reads CASSARVLAGEQFF. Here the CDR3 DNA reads TGTGCCAGCAGTGCTAGGGTACTAGCGGGTGAGCAGTTCTTC.

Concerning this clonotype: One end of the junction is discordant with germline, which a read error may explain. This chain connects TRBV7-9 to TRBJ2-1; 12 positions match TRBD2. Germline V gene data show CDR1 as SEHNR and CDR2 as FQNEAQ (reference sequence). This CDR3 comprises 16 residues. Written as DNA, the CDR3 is TGTGCCAGCAGCCTGCGGACTAGCGGGATCTACGATGAGCAGTTCTTC. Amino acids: CASSLRTSGIYDEQFF.

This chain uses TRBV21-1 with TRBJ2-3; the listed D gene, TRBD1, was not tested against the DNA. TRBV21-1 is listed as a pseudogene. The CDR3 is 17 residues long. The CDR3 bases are TGTGCCAGCAGCACACCCCGTGAGCGCCAAAGAGTAAGATACGCGTATTTT. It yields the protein CASSTPRERQRVRYAYF.

In DNA form, the CDR3 reads TGTGCCAGCAGCGTAGGTCCGGGCACAGATACGCAGTATTTT. This gives the protein CASSVGPGTDTQYF. The rearrangement links TRBV9 to TRBJ2-3, with D hard to call. With 0 bases removed from V and 1 base from J, the gap between germline ends came to 6 bases. The CDR3 has 14 amino acids. The germline V gene encodes CDR1 SGDLS and CDR2 YYNGEE.

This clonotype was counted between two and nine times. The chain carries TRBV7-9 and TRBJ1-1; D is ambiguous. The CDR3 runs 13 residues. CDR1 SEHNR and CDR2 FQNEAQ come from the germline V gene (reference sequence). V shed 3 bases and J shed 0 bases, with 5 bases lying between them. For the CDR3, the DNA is TGTGCCAGCAGCTTCGACCTGAACACTGAAGCTTTCTTT. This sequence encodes CASSFDLNTEAFF.